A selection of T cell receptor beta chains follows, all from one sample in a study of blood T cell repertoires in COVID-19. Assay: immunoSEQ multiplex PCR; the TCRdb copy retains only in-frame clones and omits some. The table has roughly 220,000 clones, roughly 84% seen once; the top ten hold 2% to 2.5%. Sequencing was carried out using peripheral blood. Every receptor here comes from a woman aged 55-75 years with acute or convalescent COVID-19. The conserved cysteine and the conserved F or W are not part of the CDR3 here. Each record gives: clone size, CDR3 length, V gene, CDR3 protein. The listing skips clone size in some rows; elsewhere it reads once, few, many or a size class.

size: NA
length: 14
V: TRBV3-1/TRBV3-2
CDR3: ASSQGPGGRDYEQY

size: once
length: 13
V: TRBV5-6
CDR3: ASSLTDRANTEAF

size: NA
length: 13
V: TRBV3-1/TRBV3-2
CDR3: ASSQSKGDSYGYT

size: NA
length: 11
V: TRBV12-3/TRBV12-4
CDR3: ASSLSGGETQY

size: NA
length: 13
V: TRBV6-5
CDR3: ASSRRVIGNSPLH

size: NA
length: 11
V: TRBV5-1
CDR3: ASSLQGEETQY

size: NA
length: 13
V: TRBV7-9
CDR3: ASSLGVLAGDGQF

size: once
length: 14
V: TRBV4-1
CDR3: ASSQAVTGYGGWYT

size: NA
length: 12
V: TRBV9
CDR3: ASSVGQGAGEAF

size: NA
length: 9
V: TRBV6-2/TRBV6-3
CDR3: ASSFSWSIY

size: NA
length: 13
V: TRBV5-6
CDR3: ASTLGTGSSNEQF

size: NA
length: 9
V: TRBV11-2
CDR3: ASSLRNEQY

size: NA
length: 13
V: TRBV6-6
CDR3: ASSYRKDTGRGYT

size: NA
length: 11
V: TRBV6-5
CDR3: ATSTGANTEAF

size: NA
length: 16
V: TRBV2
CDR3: ASSEWYSGLDNPYEQY

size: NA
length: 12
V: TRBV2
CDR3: ASRQLEQGPEAF

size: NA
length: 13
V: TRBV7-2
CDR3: ASSFWESSYNEQF

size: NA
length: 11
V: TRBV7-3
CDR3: ASSPRNLGELF

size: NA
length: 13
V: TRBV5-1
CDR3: ASSLERLGVYEQY

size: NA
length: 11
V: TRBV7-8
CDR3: ASSVTGFAEAF

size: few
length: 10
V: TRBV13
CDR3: ASSLALTEAF

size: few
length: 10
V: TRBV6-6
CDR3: ASRSTDSEAF

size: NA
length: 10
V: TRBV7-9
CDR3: ASSPQGTEAF

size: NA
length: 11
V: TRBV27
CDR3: ASSPTGGTEAF

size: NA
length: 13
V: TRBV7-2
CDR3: ASSFGGGYTDTQY

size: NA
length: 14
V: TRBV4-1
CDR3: ASSQGLTEKSYGYT

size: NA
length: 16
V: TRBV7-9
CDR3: ASSFEPPNPLPWDTQY

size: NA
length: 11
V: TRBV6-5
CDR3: ASRLAGADTQY

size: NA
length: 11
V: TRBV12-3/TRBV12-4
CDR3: ASSLWEVTEAF

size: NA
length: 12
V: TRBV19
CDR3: ASSIGQGGYEQY

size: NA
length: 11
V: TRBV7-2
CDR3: ASSLVSFETQY

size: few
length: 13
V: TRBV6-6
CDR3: ASTPSEQGTDTQY

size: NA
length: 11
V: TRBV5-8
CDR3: ASSLGWDIGYT

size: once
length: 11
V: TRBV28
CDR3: ASSLGQHYGYT

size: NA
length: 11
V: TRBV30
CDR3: AWSVDKNTEAF

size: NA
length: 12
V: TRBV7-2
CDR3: ASSLGQGAREQF

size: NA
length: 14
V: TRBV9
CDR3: ASSGSGDRDYYGYT

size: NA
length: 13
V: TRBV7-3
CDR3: ASSIGTSGVHEQF

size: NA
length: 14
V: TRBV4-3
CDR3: ASSQDGTSGGDEQY

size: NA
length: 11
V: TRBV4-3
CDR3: ASSQELYTEAF

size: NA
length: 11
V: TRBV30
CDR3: AWRRQGLAEAF